One sample yielded the 30 T cell receptor beta chains listed below, sequenced in a study of shared T cell receptors in the human thymus. Measured with immunoSEQ multiplex PCR; TCRdb has only the in-frame clones, and not every one. The profile shows about 660,000 clones, around 89% of them singletons. These data also formed part of another study, on human thymus T cells.

Sequencing input: thymocytes. The receptors shown here come from a boy younger than two with a congenital heart defect.

The chain carries TRBV5-1 and TRBJ1-2; no reliable D call. The V end was cut by 1 base, the J end by 4 bases, with 11 bases between. The CDR3 is 14 residues long. Germline V lookup: CDR1 SGHRS, CDR2 YFSETQ. For the CDR3, the DNA is TGCGCCAGCAGCTTGAACAGCCTTCGCTATGGCTACACCTTC. It encodes CASSLNSLRYGYTF.

The chain is built from TRBV4-3 and TRBJ2-1; 7 nucleotides align to TRBD2. Germline trimming cut 0 bases from V and 0 bases from J; bases unmatched to any gene: 8. The CDR3 is 18 amino acids. Germline V gene sequence: CDR1 LGHNA, CDR2 YSLEER. For the CDR3, the DNA is TGCGCCAGCAGCCAAGACCCACGGGAGCGGGACTCCTACAATGAGCAGTTCTTC. This sequence encodes CASSQDPRERDSYNEQFF.

This chain connects TRBV28 to TRBJ1-3; a possible D gene is TRBD1 (5 bases). The CDR3 loop spans 14 amino acids. CDR1 is MDHEN, CDR2 SYDVKM, per germline. With 7 bases removed from V and 0 bases from J, the gap between germline ends came to 10 bases. CDR3 loop: CASTQTVSGNTIYF. CDR3 DNA sequence: TGTGCCAGCACTCAGACAGTCTCTGGAAACACCATATATTTT.

The chain links TRBV7-9 to TRBJ2-3; TRBD1 aligns across 9 bases. This CDR3 contains 17 residues. The germline V gene has CDR1 SEHNR and CDR2 FQNEAQ (reference sequence). J was trimmed by 6 bases and V by 6 bases; bases with no gene match: 16. The CDR3 spells CASRYGRGQGPTDTQYF. Here the CDR3 DNA reads TGTGCCAGCAGGTACGGGCGGGGACAGGGACCAACGGATACGCAGTATTTT. Based on the CDR3 plus reference TRBV7-9 and TRBJ2-3, the full variable domain is DTGVSQNPRHKITKRGQNVTFRCDPISEHNRLYWYRQTLGQGPEFLTYFQNEAQLEKSRLLSDRFSAERPKGSFSTLEIQRTEQGDSAMYLCASRYGRGQGPTDTQYFGPGTRLTVL.

The chain recombines TRBV13 with TRBJ2-3, with TRBD2 identical over 15 bases. Unmatched junction bases numbered 8, after V lost 5 bases and J lost 2 bases. CDR1 is PRHDT and CDR2 is FYEKMQ in the germline V gene (reference sequence). This CDR3 comprises 18 residues. CDR3 coding DNA: TGTGCCAGCAGCACCGGGACTAGCGGGAGGTGGCCCACAGATACGCAGTATTTT. Protein: CASSTGTSGRWPTDTQYF.

The V and J genes are TRBV5-6 and TRBJ2-7; 9 nucleotides agree with TRBD2. The germline V gene encodes CDR1 SGHDT and CDR2 YYEEEE. After removal of 4 bases from V and 2 bases from J, the junction contained 13 bases not matched to a gene. This CDR3 comprises 17 residues. In DNA, the CDR3 is TGTGCCAGCAGCCGGTTGGGTTACGGACTAGCGACCTACGAGCAGTACTTC. This translates into CASSRLGYGLATYEQYF.

This sequence joins TRBV6-5 and TRBJ2-1; TRBD2 matches at 10 bases. Germline V lookup: CDR1 MNHEY, CDR2 SVGAGI. The CDR3 sequence is 16 residues long. V lost 0 bases and J lost 6; bases outside the gene matches: 5. The CDR3 region has the DNA TGTGCCAGCAGTTACTCGAGGACTAGCGGAATCAATGAGCAGTTCTTC. It codes for CASSYSRTSGINEQFF.

This clone appeared a few times. The gene calls are TRBV5-4 and TRBJ2-7; 8 bases line up with TRBD2. The CDR3 has 17 residues. The germline gives CDR1 SGHNT, CDR2 YYREEE (reference sequence). The V segment lost 3 bases and the J segment 0 bases; nucleotides outside the gene matches: 11. The CDR3 DNA reads as TGTGCCAGCAGCTCCCCCCCGATCAGCGGGAGCTCCTACGAGCAGTACTTC. Protein: CASSSPPISGSSYEQYF.

The chain carries TRBV27 and TRBJ2-7; 8 bases match TRBD2. V lost 6 bases, J lost 3 bases, and 4 bases stayed unmatched. The germline CDR1 and CDR2 sequences are MNHEY and SMNVEV (reference sequence). This CDR3 region has 13 residues. CDR3 in amino acids: CASSPTSVYEQYF. CDR3 in DNA: TGTGCCAGCAGCCCGACTAGCGTCTACGAGCAGTACTTC.

V and J are TRBV27 and TRBJ2-7; 12 nucleotides line up with TRBD2. The J segment lost 2 bases and the V segment lost 10 bases, leaving 3 bases of the junction unmatched. There are 13 residues in the CDR3. CDR1 and CDR2 from the germline V gene are MNHEY and SMNVEV (reference sequence). The CDR3 DNA follows: TGTGCCACAAGACTAGCGGGGGCCTACGAGCAGTACTTC. Protein sequence: CATRLAGAYEQYF.

V and J are TRBV19 and TRBJ2-1; 11 positions agree with TRBD2. After removal of 5 bases from V and 6 bases from J, the junction contained 12 bases not matched to a gene. Per the germline V gene, CDR1 is LNHDA and CDR2 is SQIVND (reference sequence). The CDR3 is 17 residues long. CDR3 DNA sequence: TGTGCCAGTAGTCCCCGCCCGGGACTAGCGGTACCCAATGAGCAGTTCTTC. Translating gives CASSPRPGLAVPNEQFF.

The chain has TRBV7-6 and TRBJ2-5, with 8 bases that match TRBD2. The trim removed 5 bases at V and 2 bases at J, leaving 13 bases unmatched. The CDR3 totals 17 residues. The germline V gene encodes CDR1 SGHVS and CDR2 FNYEAQ. CDR3: CASSGPGGGRTQETQYF. The CDR3 DNA follows: TGTGCCAGCAGCGGACCGGGGGGCGGGAGGACTCAAGAGACCCAGTACTTC.

The J gene is TRBJ2-7, the V gene TRBV11-2; 9 bases map to TRBD1. CDR1 SGHAT and CDR2 FQNNGV come from the germline V gene. The CDR3 sequence is 16 residues long. V lost 4 bases and J lost 3; bases outside the gene matches: 10. The chain's CDR3 is CASSWGYRTGDYEQYF. CDR3 nucleotide sequence: TGTGCCAGCAGCTGGGGTTATCGGACAGGGGACTACGAGCAGTACTTC. Drawing the rest from reference TRBV11-2 and TRBJ2-7, the complete variable domain is EAGVAQSPRYKIIEKRQSVAFWCNPISGHATLYWYQQILGQGPKLLIQFQNNGVVDDSQLPKDRFSAERLKGVDSTLKIQPAKLEDSAVYLCASSWGYRTGDYEQYFGPGTRLTVT.

This clone is a singleton in its sample. The J gene is TRBJ1-1, the V gene TRBV6-1; D remains ambiguous. Germline-derived CDR1 and CDR2 are MNHNS and SASEGT. V gave up 0 bases and J gave up 7 bases, with 9 bases separating them. There are 13 residues in the CDR3. The CDR3 DNA follows: TGTGCCAGCAGTGAAGCGCTGGGCTGTGAAGCTTTCTTT. This codes for CASSEALGCEAFF.

This clone has only one observation. The chain carries TRBV27 and TRBJ2-1; 8 bases align to TRBD2. Germline CDR1 MNHEY, CDR2 SMNVEV (reference sequence). J lost 5 bases, V lost 2 bases, and 5 bases had no gene match. This CDR3 contains 15 residues. CDR3 protein: CASSLSGGSHNEQFF. The DNA for the CDR3 is TGTGCCAGCAGTTTAAGCGGGGGTAGTCACAATGAGCAGTTCTTC.

This clone was counted a few times. This chain uses TRBV13 with TRBJ2-5; weak D call: TRBD2 (5 bases). V was trimmed by 3 bases and J by 4 bases, leaving 9 bases between them. The CDR3 is 13 amino acids. CDR1 and CDR2 from the germline V gene are PRHDT and FYEKMQ (reference sequence). The CDR3 sequence is CASSFPGGETQYF. DNA of the CDR3: TGTGCCAGCAGCTTCCCAGGAGGAGAGACCCAGTACTTC.

This clone was seen a handful of times. Written as DNA, the CDR3 is TGTGCCAGCACGGGAGGCCTCTATGGCTACACCTTC. This translates into CASTGGLYGYTF. The chain couples TRBV28 to TRBJ1-2, with D unresolved. The CDR3 is made up of 12 amino acids. V was clipped by 7 bases and J by 4 bases, with 10 bases between them. From germline, CDR1 is MDHEN and CDR2 SYDVKM.

This sequence joins TRBV7-9 and TRBJ1-4, with a possible D match to TRBD1 (5 bases). This CDR3 is 15 amino acids long. Germline CDR1 reads SEHNR; CDR2 reads FQNEAQ (reference sequence). V lost 2 bases, J lost 7 bases, and 14 bases lay in between. The CDR3 is CASSLIQGESEKLFF. The CDR3 region has the DNA TGTGCCAGCAGCTTAATCCAGGGCGAGAGTGAAAAACTGTTTTTT.

This chain joins TRBV30 and TRBJ2-2, with TRBD2 identical over 8 bases. Germline assignment: CDR1 GTSNPN and CDR2 SVGIG (reference sequence). Trimming removed 3 bases from V and 5 bases from J; junction bases left unmatched: 8. This CDR3 is built from 15 residues. The CDR3 DNA reads TGTGCCTGGAGAGTCGAGCGGGAGTTTACCGGGGAGCTGTTTTTT. Translated, it gives CAWRVEREFTGELFF.

The genes are TRBV5-4 and TRBJ1-5; TRBD1 aligns across 11 bases. Trimming removed 2 bases from V and 1 base from J; junction bases left unmatched: 11. Per the germline V gene, CDR1 is SGHNT and CDR2 is YYREEE (reference sequence). CDR3 length: 19 amino acids. In DNA form, the CDR3 reads TGTGCCAGCAGCTTAGGGACAGGGGGAGGACGAACGAGCAATCAGCCCCAGCATTTT. Translated, it gives CASSLGTGGGRTSNQPQHF.

The chain links TRBV2 to TRBJ2-1, with 8 bases fitting TRBD2. The CDR3 is 16 residues long. The V and J ends lost 6 bases and 5 bases, in that order; junction bases with no gene match: 12. Per germline, CDR1 SNHLY and CDR2 FYNNEI. The CDR3 DNA reads TGTGCCAGCAGGCCGTACGGGGCGGGAGGACACAATGAGCAGTTCTTC. Its translation: CASRPYGAGGHNEQFF.

The chain joins TRBV5-4 to TRBJ2-7; 7 nucleotides agree with TRBD2. The CDR3 covers 14 residues. Germline CDR1 and CDR2: SGHNT and YYREEE (reference sequence). Trimming at V came to 4 bases and at J to 2 bases, leaving 6 bases not matched to a gene. CDR3 in amino acids: CASSVGGRPYEQYF. CDR3 nucleotides: TGTGCCAGCAGCGTGGGCGGGAGACCCTACGAGCAGTACTTC. Combining the CDR3 with reference TRBV5-4 and TRBJ2-7 gives the whole variable domain ETGVTQSPTHLIKTRGQQVTLRCSSQSGHNTVSWYQQALGQGPQFIFQYYREEENGRGNFPPRFSGLQFPNYSSELNVNALELDDSALYLCASSVGGRPYEQYFGPGTRLTVT.

CDR3 sequence: CASSQGEATGALHANTGELFF. Written as DNA, the CDR3 is TGTGCCAGCAGCCAAGGAGAGGCAACGGGAGCTTTACACGCGAACACCGGGGAGCTGTTTTTT. J is TRBJ2-2 and V is TRBV4-2; maybe TRBD2 (6 bases). Trimming pared 1 base from V and 0 bases from J, leaving 24 bases between. CDR3 length: 21 residues. Germline V CDR1 and CDR2: LGHNA, YNFKEQ.

The sample holds a few counts of this clone. The chain combines TRBV27 with TRBJ2-1; 10 bases match TRBD2. Trimming cost V 5 bases and J 7 bases; bases outside gene matches: 14. Germline CDR1 MNHEY, CDR2 SMNVEV (reference sequence). This CDR3 comprises 17 residues. The CDR3 region has the DNA TGTGCCAGCAGTCCATCCCTCCTAGCGGGAGAGAGGAATGAGCAGTTCTTC. Protein: CASSPSLLAGERNEQFF.

The chain couples TRBV28 to TRBJ2-3, with 12 bases identical to TRBD1. V was clipped by 6 bases and J by 0 bases; unmatched bases: 16. The V gene's germline CDR1 is MDHEN and CDR2 SYDVKM. The CDR3 runs 20 residues. CDR3: CASRTLPGTGGSFSTDTQYF. CDR3 sequence (DNA): TGTGCCAGCAGGACACTACCCGGGACAGGGGGCTCATTTAGCACAGATACGCAGTATTTT. The complete variable domain, with remaining parts taken from reference TRBV28 and TRBJ2-3, reads DVKVTQSSRYLVKRTGEKVFLECVQDMDHENMFWYRQDPGLGLRLIYFSYDVKMKEKGDIPEGYSVSREKKERFSLILESASTNQTSMYLCASRTLPGTGGSFSTDTQYFGPGTRLTVL.

V and J are TRBV2 and TRBJ2-7; 12 positions match TRBD1. The CDR3 runs 15 residues. Germline trimming cut 7 bases from V and 5 bases from J; bases unmatched to any gene: 9. Germline CDR1 and CDR2: SNHLY and FYNNEI. The CDR3 nucleotides read TGTGCCAGCAATCCCCCGGGACAGGGGGCGGACGAGCAGTACTTC. It codes for CASNPPGQGADEQYF.

V gene TRBV4-2 combines with J gene TRBJ2-1, with TRBD2 as a possible D gene (6 bases). Germline lookup yields CDR1 LGHNA and CDR2 YNFKEQ. The CDR3 extends over 11 amino acids. DNA of the CDR3: TGTGCTGCCGCGTCGGGAGATGAGCAGTTCTTC. This gives the protein CAAASGDEQFF.

The chain links TRBV28 to TRBJ2-7; 11 bases align to TRBD2. Germline V gene sequence: CDR1 MDHEN, CDR2 SYDVKM. The CDR3 has 14 residues. The trim removed 5 bases at V and 5 bases at J, leaving 5 bases unmatched. Here the CDR3 DNA reads TGTGCCAGCAGTCCGACTAGCGGGACGCACGAGCAGTACTTC. It encodes CASSPTSGTHEQYF.

The rearrangement joins TRBV9 to TRBJ1-1; TRBD1 might be the D (6 bases). The V and J ends lost 1 base and 1 base respectively, with 14 bases between them. Germline V gives CDR1 SGDLS, CDR2 YYNGEE. This CDR3 contains 16 residues. The CDR3 spells CASSVLPRDTNTEAFF. CDR3 sequence (DNA): TGTGCCAGCAGCGTACTTCCCCGGGACACGAACACTGAAGCTTTCTTT.

The CDR3 sequence: CASIDHPGQGATEAFF. The DNA for the CDR3 is TGTGCCAGCATCGATCACCCGGGACAGGGGGCGACTGAAGCTTTCTTT. V gene TRBV5-4 combines with J gene TRBJ1-1; 12 nucleotides agree with TRBD1. This CDR3 comprises 16 residues. J gave up 5 bases and V 6 bases, and 11 bases lay outside the gene matches. The V gene's germline CDR1 is SGHNT and CDR2 YYREEE (reference sequence).